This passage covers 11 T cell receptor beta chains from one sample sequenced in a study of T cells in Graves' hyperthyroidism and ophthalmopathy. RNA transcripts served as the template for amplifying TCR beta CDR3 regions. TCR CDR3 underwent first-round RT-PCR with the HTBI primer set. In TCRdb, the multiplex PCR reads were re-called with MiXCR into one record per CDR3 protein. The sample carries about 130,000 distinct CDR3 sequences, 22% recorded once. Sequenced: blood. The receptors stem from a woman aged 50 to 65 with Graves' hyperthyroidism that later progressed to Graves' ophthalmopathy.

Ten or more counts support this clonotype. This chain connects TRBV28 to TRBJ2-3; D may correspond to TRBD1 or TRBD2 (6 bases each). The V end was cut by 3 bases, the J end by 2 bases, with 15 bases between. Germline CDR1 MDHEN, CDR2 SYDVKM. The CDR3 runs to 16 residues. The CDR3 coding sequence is TGTGCCAGCAGTTTTAGGAGGGGGAGACTCACAGATACGCAGTATTTT. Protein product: CASSFRRGRLTDTQYF.

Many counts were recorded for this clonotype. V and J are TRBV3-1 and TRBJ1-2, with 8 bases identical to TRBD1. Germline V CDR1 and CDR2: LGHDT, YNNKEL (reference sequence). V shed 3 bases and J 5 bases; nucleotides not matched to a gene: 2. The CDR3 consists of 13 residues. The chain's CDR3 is CASSQQGAYGYTF. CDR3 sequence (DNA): TGTGCCAGCAGCCAGCAGGGGGCATATGGCTACACCTTC.

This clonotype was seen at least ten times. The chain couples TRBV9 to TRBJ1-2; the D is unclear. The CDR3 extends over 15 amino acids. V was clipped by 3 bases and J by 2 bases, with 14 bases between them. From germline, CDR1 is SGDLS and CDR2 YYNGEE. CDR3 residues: CASSGSRTANYGYTF. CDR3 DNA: TGTGCCAGCAGCGGCTCCCGGACGGCGAACTATGGCTACACCTTC.

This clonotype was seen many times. The CDR3 region is CSAILTRTDTQYF. CDR3 in DNA: TGCAGTGCCATTCTCACTAGGACAGATACGCAGTATTTT. The chain joins TRBV20-1 to TRBJ2-3; D perhaps matches TRBD2 (5 bases). The CDR3 has 13 amino acids. Trimming removed 6 bases at V and 3 bases at J, with 13 bases between. CDR1 and CDR2 from the germline V gene are DFQATT and SNEGSKA (reference sequence).

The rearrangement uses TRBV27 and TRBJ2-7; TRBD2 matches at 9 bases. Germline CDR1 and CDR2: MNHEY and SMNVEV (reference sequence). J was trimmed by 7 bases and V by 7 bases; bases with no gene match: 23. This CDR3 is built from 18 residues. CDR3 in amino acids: CASKRDRFSGGGAVEQYF. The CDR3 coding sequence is TGTGCCAGCAAGCGAGATCGGTTTAGCGGGGGCGGCGCTGTGGAGCAGTACTTC.

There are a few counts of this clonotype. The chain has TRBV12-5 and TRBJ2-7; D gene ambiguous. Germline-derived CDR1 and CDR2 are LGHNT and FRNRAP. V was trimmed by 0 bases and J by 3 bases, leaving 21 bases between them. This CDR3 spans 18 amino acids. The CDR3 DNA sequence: TGTGCTAGTGGTTTGGTACGGGTGGGGTCTGAAGAGCGCTACGAGCAGTACTTC. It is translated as CASGLVRVGSEERYEQYF. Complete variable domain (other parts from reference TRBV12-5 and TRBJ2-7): DARVTQTPRHKVTEMGQEVTMRCQPILGHNTVFWYRQTMMQGLELLAYFRNRAPLDDSGMPKDRFSAEMPDATLATLKIQPSEPRDSAVYFCASGLVRVGSEERYEQYFGPGTRLTVT.

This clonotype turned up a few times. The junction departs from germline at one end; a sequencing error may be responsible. The CDR3 reads CASVPGQGMVYGYTF. DNA for the CDR3: TGCGCCAGTGTACCGGGACAGGGGATGGTCTATGGCTACACCTTC. The chain recombines TRBV19 with TRBJ1-2, with TRBD1 matching over 10 bases. Germline V CDR1 and CDR2: LNHDA, SQIVND (reference sequence). There are 15 residues in the CDR3.

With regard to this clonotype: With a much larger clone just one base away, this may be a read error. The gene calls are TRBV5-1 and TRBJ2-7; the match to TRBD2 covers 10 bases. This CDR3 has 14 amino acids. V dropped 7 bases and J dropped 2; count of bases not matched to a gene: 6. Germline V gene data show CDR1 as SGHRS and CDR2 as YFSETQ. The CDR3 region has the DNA TGCGCCAGCGCCCTAGCGGGGGCCACCTACGAGCAGTACTTC. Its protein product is CASALAGATYEQYF.

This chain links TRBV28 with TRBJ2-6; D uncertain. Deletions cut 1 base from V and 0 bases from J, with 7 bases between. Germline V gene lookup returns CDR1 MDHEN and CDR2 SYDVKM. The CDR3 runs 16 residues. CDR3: CASSLLVGSGANVLTF. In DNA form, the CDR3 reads TGTGCCAGCAGTTTATTGGTGGGCTCTGGGGCCAACGTCCTGACTTTC.

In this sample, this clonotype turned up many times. The CDR3 sequence is CASSNPGGRSYEQYF. The CDR3 coding sequence is TGTGCCAGCAGTAACCCGGGAGGCAGGAGCTACGAGCAGTACTTC. The chain combines TRBV2 with TRBJ2-7; 7 bases are a match to TRBD2. The V gene's germline CDR1 is SNHLY and CDR2 FYNNEI. This CDR3 is built from 15 residues. The J segment lost 3 bases and the V segment lost 5 bases, leaving 10 bases of the junction unmatched.

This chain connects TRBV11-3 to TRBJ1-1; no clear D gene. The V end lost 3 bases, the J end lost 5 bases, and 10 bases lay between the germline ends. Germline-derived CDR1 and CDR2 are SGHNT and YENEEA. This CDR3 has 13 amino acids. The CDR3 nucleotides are TGTGCCAGCAGCTTGGGGTCGTGGACTGAAGCTTTCTTT. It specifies CASSLGSWTEAFF.